These 21 T cell receptor beta chains were sequenced from one sample in a study of graft-versus-host responses after intestinal transplantation (dated by TCRdb to the early 2020s). Library generation was performed with the immunoSEQ multiplex PCR assay. TCRdb provides this immuneACCESS table in a form limited to in-frame rearrangements. Some clones are lacking; in checked studies, under half of them reflect an unresolved V gene, and why the rest are absent is not known. The sample records more than 65,000 clones, roughly 88% of which are singletons. The biggest ten clones account for approximately 1.3% of the sample. These receptors lack a known antigen. The time point label corresponds to: cells obtained before transplantation from donor or recipient. Sample: unstimulated CD8+ T cells sorted from spleen or lymph node cells, taken before intestinal transplant. The receptors were sampled from a human donor who received an intestinal transplant.

This clone was seen a handful of times. The chain recombines TRBV5-4 with TRBJ1-1, with TRBD1 matching 7 bases. Trimming at V came to 0 bases and at J to 5 bases, leaving 4 bases not matched to a gene. In germline, CDR1 is SGHNT, CDR2 YYREEE (reference sequence). There are 14 residues in the CDR3. The CDR3 DNA reads TGTGCCAGCAGCTTGGACAGGGGTTGGACTGAAGCTTTCTTT. Translation gives CASSLDRGWTEAFF.

CDR3 in DNA: TGTGCCAGCAGCGTAGAAGCCAACTATGGCTACACCTTC. It specifies CASSVEANYGYTF. The rearrangement joins TRBV9 to TRBJ1-2; D remains unclear. Germline CDR1 and CDR2: SGDLS and YYNGEE. V dropped 0 bases and J dropped 2 bases, with 5 bases sitting between them. The CDR3 consists of 13 residues.

The chain uses TRBV19 and TRBJ1-2, with 8 nucleotides matching TRBD1. The CDR3 length is 15 residues. The V gene's germline CDR1 is LNHDA and CDR2 SQIVND (reference sequence). Trimming cost V 9 bases and J 8 bases; bases outside gene matches: 17. DNA of the CDR3: TGTGCCAGCCAATTTTCAGGGGGCGCGTATTACGGCTACACCTTC. Protein product: CASQFSGGAYYGYTF.

The chain has TRBV6-5 and TRBJ2-2; D gene ambiguous. In germline, CDR1 is MNHEY, CDR2 SVGAGI. The CDR3 has 15 residues. Between the trimmed V and J ends, which lost 0 bases and 7 bases, there was a span of 12 bases. As DNA, the CDR3 is TGTGCCAGCAGTTACTCAAGAGAGATTGGCGGGGAGCTGTTTTTT. Translating it yields CASSYSREIGGELFF.

The rearrangement links TRBV11-2 to TRBJ2-3; maybe TRBD2 (5 bases). Deletions cut 8 bases from V and 0 bases from J, with 24 bases between. The germline CDR1 and CDR2 sequences are SGHAT and FQNNGV. The CDR3 totals 18 residues. This CDR3 reads CASAPPVGADPSTDTQYF. The CDR3 nucleotides read TGTGCCAGCGCCCCCCCCGTCGGAGCGGACCCTAGCACAGATACGCAGTATTTT.

CDR3: CASSTSVETQYF. In DNA form, the CDR3 reads TGCGCCAGCAGTACTAGCGTGGAGACCCAGTACTTC. V is TRBV10-2 and J is TRBJ2-5, with 7 bases that match TRBD2. Germline lookup yields CDR1 WSHSY and CDR2 SAAADI. Losses at the gene ends were 5 bases for V and 5 bases for J; bases not matched to a gene: 2. The CDR3 covers 12 residues.

The gene calls are TRBV2 and TRBJ1-1, with 7 positions matching TRBD1. The ends lost 2 bases at V and 4 bases at J; junction bases unmatched: 10. This CDR3 comprises 16 residues. From germline, CDR1 is SNHLY and CDR2 FYNNEI. The CDR3 here is CASSELDRKFSTEAFF. The CDR3, as DNA: TGTGCCAGCAGTGAATTGGACAGGAAGTTCTCCACTGAAGCTTTCTTT.

This rearrangement joins TRBV19 to TRBJ2-1; D is uncertain. The V gene's germline CDR1 is LNHDA and CDR2 SQIVND (reference sequence). The ends were cut back, 3 bases at V and 0 bases at J, with 12 bases in the middle. The CDR3 covers 16 residues. CDR3 region: CASSIPSRPSYNEQFF. The CDR3 region has the DNA TGTGCCAGTAGTATCCCGTCCAGGCCCTCCTACAATGAGCAGTTCTTC.

This chain's CDR3 is CAISEPGTAYEQYF. Here the CDR3 DNA reads TGTGCCATCAGTGAGCCCGGGACAGCCTACGAGCAGTACTTC. The chain recombines TRBV10-3 with TRBJ2-7; 7 bases align to TRBD1. Germline V gene lookup returns CDR1 ENHRY and CDR2 SYGVKD. This CDR3 region has 14 residues. V trimming: 2 bases; J trimming: 2 bases; junction bases outside the gene matches: 3.

The rearrangement links TRBV29-1 to TRBJ1-2; D perhaps matches TRBD1 (5 bases). The CDR3 consists of 13 residues. Germline V gene lookup returns CDR1 SQVTM and CDR2 ANQGSEA. The germline V and J ends were trimmed by 4 bases and 1 base, with 10 bases remaining between them. The CDR3 region has the DNA TGCAGCGTTGTTCCGGGGGATAACTATGGCTACACCTTC. Amino acids: CSVVPGDNYGYTF.

This rearrangement joins TRBV5-1 to TRBJ2-6; TRBD1 might be the D (6 bases). The V gene's germline CDR1 is SGHRS and CDR2 YFSETQ. V was clipped by 4 bases and J by 0 bases, with 20 bases between them. This CDR3 region has 19 residues. The CDR3 spells CASSPGTSFPSSGANVLTF. CDR3 nucleotides: TGCGCCAGCAGCCCCGGGACATCCTTTCCCAGCTCTGGGGCCAACGTCCTGACTTTC.

The rearrangement links TRBV7-8 to TRBJ2-1; weak D call: TRBD1 (5 bases). This CDR3 is 15 amino acids long. The V gene lost 3 bases and the J gene lost 8 bases, with 17 bases spanning the gap. CDR1 and CDR2 (germline): SGHVS, FQNEAQ. Here the CDR3 reads CASSLGRPGWDEQFF. The DNA of the CDR3 is TGTGCCAGCAGCTTGGGGCGTCCGGGTTGGGATGAGCAGTTCTTC. The full variable domain, completed using reference TRBV7-8 and TRBJ2-1, is GAGVSQSPRYKVAKRGQDVALRCDPISGHVSLFWYQQALGQGPEFLTYFQNEAQLDKSGLPSDRFFAERPEGSVSTLKIQRTQQEDSAVYLCASSLGRPGWDEQFFGPGTRLTVL.

This clone came up once. The genes are TRBV4-1 and TRBJ2-1, with D perhaps TRBD1 (7 bases). Per germline, CDR1 MGHRA and CDR2 YSYEKL. Trimming pared 5 bases from V and 1 base from J, leaving 24 bases between. The CDR3 totals 19 residues. CDR3 region: CASSRAGQAPRGSYNEQFF. As DNA, the CDR3 is TGCGCCAGCAGCAGGGCCGGACAGGCCCCACGGGGGTCCTACAATGAGCAGTTCTTC.

The chain employs TRBV28 and TRBJ2-5; the match to TRBD2 covers 8 bases. This CDR3 comprises 17 residues. V was pared by 4 bases and J by 4 bases, with 14 bases of the junction left unmatched. Germline V gene sequence: CDR1 MDHEN, CDR2 SYDVKM. In DNA form, the CDR3 reads TGTGCCAGCAGTTCCCCTCTATCGGGGGGGCCCCCAGAGACCCAGTACTTC. This encodes CASSSPLSGGPPETQYF.

This chain joins TRBV9 and TRBJ2-6, with 8 bases aligning to TRBD1. The CDR3 is 18 amino acids. From germline, CDR1 is SGDLS and CDR2 YYNGEE. V lost 4 bases to trimming and J lost 0 bases; unmatched junction nucleotides: 9. The CDR3 DNA is TGTGCCAGCAGCCCCTCGGGGACAGGTCCCTCTGGGGCCAACGTCCTGACTTTC. Translating it yields CASSPSGTGPSGANVLTF.

The chain carries TRBV5-6 and TRBJ1-1; D unclear. Trimming cost V 4 bases and J 11 bases, with 18 bases left between them. In germline, CDR1 is SGHDT, CDR2 YYEEEE. The CDR3 runs to 13 residues. Here the CDR3 reads CASSPTPPLEAFF. The CDR3 nucleotides read TGTGCCAGCAGCCCCACCCCTCCTCTGGAGGCTTTCTTT.

The chain has TRBV9 and TRBJ2-1, with TRBD2 identical over 8 bases. Germline values: CDR1 SGDLS, CDR2 YYNGEE. CDR3 length: 15 amino acids. The V and J ends lost 3 bases and 6 bases, in that order; junction bases with no gene match: 8. CDR3 sequence (DNA): TGTGCCAGCAGCGGTAGCGGGGTTCCTACCAATGAGCAGTTCTTC. Its translation is CASSGSGVPTNEQFF.

The chain is built from TRBV13 and TRBJ2-7, with 7 bases lining up with TRBD2. Germline V gene lookup returns CDR1 PRHDT and CDR2 FYEKMQ (reference sequence). This CDR3 has 15 residues. V lost 7 bases, J lost 4 bases, and 13 bases stayed unmatched. The CDR3, as DNA: TGTGCCAGCACCCTAGGCCATCCGGGGGGTTACGAGCAGTACTTC. Translation gives CASTLGHPGGYEQYF.

The CDR3, as DNA: TGTGCCAGCAGCGCTATACCCTTAGAAGAGACCCAGTACTTC. Its protein product is CASSAIPLEETQYF. This chain uses TRBV5-8 with TRBJ2-5, with D uncertain. The V and J ends lost 4 bases and 3 bases respectively, with 13 bases between them. The CDR3 has 14 amino acids. Looked up from germline, CDR1 is SGHTS and CDR2 is YDEGEE.

To note about this clone: The sample has other DNA sequences that encode this CDR3 too. J is TRBJ2-7 and V is TRBV6-5; weak D call: TRBD2 (6 bases). This CDR3 contains 14 residues. Germline lookup yields CDR1 MNHEY and CDR2 SVGAGI. V was trimmed by 0 bases and J by 2 bases, leaving 8 bases between them. This chain's CDR3 is CASSYSRGTYEQYF. CDR3 coding DNA: TGTGCCAGCAGTTACTCGCGGGGAACCTACGAGCAGTACTTC.

The chain uses TRBV6-5 and TRBJ2-7, with TRBD2 as a possible D gene (5 bases). CDR1 and CDR2 (germline): MNHEY, SVGAGI. The CDR3 length is 12 residues. V was pared by 6 bases and J by 3 bases, with 9 bases between. CDR3 in DNA: TGTGCCAGCAGGACTACAGACTACGAGCAGTACTTC. The encoded protein is CASRTTDYEQYF.